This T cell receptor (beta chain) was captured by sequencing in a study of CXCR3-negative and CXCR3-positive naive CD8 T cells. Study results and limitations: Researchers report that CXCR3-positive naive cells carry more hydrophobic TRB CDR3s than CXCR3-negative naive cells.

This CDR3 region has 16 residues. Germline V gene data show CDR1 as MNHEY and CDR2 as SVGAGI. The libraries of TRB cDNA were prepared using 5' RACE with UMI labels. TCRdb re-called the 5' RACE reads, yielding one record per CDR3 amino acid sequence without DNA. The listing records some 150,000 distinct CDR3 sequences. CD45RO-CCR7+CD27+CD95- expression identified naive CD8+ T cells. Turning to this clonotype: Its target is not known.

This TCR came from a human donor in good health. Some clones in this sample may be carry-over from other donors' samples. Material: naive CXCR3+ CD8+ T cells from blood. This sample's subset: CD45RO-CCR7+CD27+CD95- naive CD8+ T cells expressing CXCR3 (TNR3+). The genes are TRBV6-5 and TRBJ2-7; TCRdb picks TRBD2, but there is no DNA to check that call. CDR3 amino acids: CASSPNSGRAGYEQYF.